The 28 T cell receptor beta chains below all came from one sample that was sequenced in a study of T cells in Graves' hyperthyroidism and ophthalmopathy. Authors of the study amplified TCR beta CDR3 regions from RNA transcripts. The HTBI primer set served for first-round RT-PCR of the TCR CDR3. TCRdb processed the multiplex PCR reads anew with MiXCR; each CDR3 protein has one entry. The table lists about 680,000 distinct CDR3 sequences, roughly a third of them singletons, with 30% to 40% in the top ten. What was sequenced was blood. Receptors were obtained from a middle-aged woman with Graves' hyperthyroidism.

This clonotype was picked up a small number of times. The CDR3 is CASSQGWVTEAFF. In nucleotides, the CDR3 is TGCGCCAGCAGCCAAGGGTGGGTCACTGAAGCTTTCTTT. The rearrangement uses TRBV4-1 and TRBJ1-1; no reliable D call. V was pared by 1 base and J by 4 bases, with 7 bases between. The germline V gene encodes CDR1 MGHRA and CDR2 YSYEKL. The CDR3 runs 13 residues.

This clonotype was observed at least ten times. The CDR3 DNA reads as TGTGCCACCAGCAGGGGGACTAGTGGAGAGACCCAGTACTTC. Translated: CATSRGTSGETQYF. This chain joins TRBV15 and TRBJ2-5; TRBD2 agrees at 8 bases. Germline loops: CDR1 LNHNV, CDR2 YYDKDF (reference sequence). The J segment lost 4 bases and the V segment lost 3 bases, leaving 4 bases of the junction unmatched. This CDR3 has 14 residues.

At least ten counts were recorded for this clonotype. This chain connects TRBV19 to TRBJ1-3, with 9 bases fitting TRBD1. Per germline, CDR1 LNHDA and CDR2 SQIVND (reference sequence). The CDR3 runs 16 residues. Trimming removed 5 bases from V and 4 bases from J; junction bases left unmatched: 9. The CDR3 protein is CASSARGTGIGNTIYF. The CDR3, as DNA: TGTGCCAGTAGTGCCCGCGGGACAGGGATCGGAAACACCATATATTTT.

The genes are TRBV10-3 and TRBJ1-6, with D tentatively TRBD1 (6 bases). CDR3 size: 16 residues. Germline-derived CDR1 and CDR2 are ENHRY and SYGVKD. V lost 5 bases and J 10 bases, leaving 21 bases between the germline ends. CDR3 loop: CAISWEPGHQISPLHF. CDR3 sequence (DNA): TGTGCCATCAGTTGGGAACCGGGACACCAAATATCACCCCTCCACTTT.

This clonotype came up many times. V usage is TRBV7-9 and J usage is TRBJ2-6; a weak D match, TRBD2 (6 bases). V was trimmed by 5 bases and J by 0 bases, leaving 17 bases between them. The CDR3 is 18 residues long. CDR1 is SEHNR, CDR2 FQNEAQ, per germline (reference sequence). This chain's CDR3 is CASSPGEFRASGANVLTF. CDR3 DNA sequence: TGTGCCAGCAGCCCGGGGGAGTTTCGGGCCTCTGGGGCCAACGTCCTGACTTTC.

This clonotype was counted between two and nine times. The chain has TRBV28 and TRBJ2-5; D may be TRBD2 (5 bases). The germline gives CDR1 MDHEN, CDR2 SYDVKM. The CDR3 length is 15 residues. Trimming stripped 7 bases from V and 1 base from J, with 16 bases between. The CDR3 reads CASTPEGWTQETQYF. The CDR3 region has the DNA TGTGCCAGCACCCCCGAGGGCTGGACCCAAGAGACCCAGTACTTC. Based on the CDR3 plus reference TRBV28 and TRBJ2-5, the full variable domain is DVKVTQSSRYLVKRTGEKVFLECVQDMDHENMFWYRQDPGLGLRLIYFSYDVKMKEKGDIPEGYSVSREKKERFSLILESASTNQTSMYLCASTPEGWTQETQYFGPGTRLLVL.

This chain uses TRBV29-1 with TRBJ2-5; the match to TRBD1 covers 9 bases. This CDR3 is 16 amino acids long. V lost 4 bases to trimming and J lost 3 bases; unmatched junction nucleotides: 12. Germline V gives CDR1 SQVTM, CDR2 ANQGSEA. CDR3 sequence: CSVGGGTGRLEETQYF. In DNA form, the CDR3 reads TGCAGCGTTGGCGGTGGGACAGGGAGATTAGAAGAGACCCAGTACTTC.

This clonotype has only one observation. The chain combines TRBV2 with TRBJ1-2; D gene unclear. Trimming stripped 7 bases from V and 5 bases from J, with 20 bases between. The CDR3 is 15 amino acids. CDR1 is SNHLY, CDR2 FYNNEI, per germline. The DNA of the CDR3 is TGTGCCAGCATCCTAAAAAGGTCGGACGTTTATGGCTACACCTTC. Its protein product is CASILKRSDVYGYTF.

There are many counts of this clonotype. CDR3 amino acids: CSATLAGGSETQYF. CDR3 nucleotides: TGCAGTGCTACCCTTGCGGGGGGCTCAGAGACCCAGTACTTC. This chain connects TRBV20-1 to TRBJ2-5, with 8 bases that match TRBD2. CDR3 length: 14 residues. Germline V lookup: CDR1 DFQATT, CDR2 SNEGSKA (reference sequence). With 4 bases clipped from V and 4 bases from J, the junction kept 8 bases outside the gene matches.

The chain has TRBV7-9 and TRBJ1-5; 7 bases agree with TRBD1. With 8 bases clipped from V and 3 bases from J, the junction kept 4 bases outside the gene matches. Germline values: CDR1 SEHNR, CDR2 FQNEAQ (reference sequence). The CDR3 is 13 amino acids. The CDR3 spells CASRDSLNQPQHF. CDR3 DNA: TGTGCCAGCCGGGACAGCCTCAATCAGCCCCAGCATTTT. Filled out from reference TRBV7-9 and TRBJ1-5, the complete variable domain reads DTGVSQNPRHKITKRGQNVTFRCDPISEHNRLYWYRQTLGQGPEFLTYFQNEAQLEKSRLLSDRFSAERPKGSFSTLEIQRTEQGDSAMYLCASRDSLNQPQHFGDGTRLSIL.

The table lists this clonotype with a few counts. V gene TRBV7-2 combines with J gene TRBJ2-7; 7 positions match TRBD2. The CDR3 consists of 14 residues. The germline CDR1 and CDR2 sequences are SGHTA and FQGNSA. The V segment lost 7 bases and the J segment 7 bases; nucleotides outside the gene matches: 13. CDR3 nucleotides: TGTGCCAGCATGCGGACTAGGTTTGCTGGGGAGCAGTACTTC. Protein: CASMRTRFAGEQYF.

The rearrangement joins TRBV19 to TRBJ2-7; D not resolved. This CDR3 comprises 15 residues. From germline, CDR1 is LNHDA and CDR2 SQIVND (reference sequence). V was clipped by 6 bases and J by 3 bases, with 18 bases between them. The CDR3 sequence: CASRKRGGINYEQYF. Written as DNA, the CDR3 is TGTGCCAGTAGAAAAAGAGGTGGGATTAACTACGAGCAGTACTTC. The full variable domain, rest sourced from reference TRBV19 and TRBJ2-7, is DGGITQSPKYLFRKEGQNVTLSCEQNLNHDAMYWYRQDPGQGLRLIYYSQIVNDFQKGDIAEGYSVSREKKESFPLTVTSAQKNPTAFYLCASRKRGGINYEQYFGPGTRLTVT.

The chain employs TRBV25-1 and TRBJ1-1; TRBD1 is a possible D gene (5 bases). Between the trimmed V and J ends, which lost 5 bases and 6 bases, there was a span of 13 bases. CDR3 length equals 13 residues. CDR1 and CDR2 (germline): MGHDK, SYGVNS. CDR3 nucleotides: TGTGCCAGCAGTCAGGGACGGGGGGCTGAAGCTTTCTTT. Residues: CASSQGRGAEAFF. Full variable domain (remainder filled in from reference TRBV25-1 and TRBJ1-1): EADIYQTPRYLVIGTGKKITLECSQTMGHDKMYWYQQDPGMELHLIHYSYGVNSTEKGDLSSESTVSRIRTEHFPLTLESARPSHTSQYLCASSQGRGAEAFFGQGTRLTVV.

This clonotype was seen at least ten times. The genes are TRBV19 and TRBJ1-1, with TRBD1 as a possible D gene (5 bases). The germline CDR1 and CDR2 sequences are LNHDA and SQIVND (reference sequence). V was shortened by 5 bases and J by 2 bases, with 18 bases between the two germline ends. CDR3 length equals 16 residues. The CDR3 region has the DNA TGTGCCAGTAGTGACGGGGGAGGGACGTTTAACACTGAAGCTTTCTTT. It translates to CASSDGGGTFNTEAFF.

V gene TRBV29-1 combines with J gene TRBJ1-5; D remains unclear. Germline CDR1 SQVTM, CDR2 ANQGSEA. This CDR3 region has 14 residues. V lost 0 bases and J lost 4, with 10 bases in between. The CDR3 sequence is CSVEDVQPNQPQHF. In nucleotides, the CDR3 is TGCAGCGTTGAAGACGTCCAGCCTAATCAGCCCCAGCATTTT.

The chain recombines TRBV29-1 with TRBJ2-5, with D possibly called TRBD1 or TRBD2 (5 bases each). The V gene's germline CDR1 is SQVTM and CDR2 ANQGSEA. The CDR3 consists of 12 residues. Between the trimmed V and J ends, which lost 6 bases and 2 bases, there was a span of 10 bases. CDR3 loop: CSVGPPQETQYF. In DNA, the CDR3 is TGCAGCGTGGGACCGCCACAAGAGACCCAGTACTTC. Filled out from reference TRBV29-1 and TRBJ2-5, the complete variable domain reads SAVISQKPSRDICQRGTSLTIQCQVDSQVTMMFWYRQQPGQSLTLIATANQGSEATYESGFVIDKFPISRPNLTFSTLTVSNMSPEDSSIYLCSVGPPQETQYFGPGTRLLVL.

CDR3 bases: TGTGCCAGCAGCTCCACCCGAGGAATTGGGCTAAGCACCTCTGGGGCCAACGTCCTGACTTTC. It encodes CASSSTRGIGLSTSGANVLTF. V gene TRBV11-2 combines with J gene TRBJ2-6; D gene unclear. CDR1 SGHAT and CDR2 FQNNGV come from the germline V gene. The ends were cut back, 4 bases at V and 0 bases at J, with 25 bases in the middle. The CDR3 spans 21 residues.

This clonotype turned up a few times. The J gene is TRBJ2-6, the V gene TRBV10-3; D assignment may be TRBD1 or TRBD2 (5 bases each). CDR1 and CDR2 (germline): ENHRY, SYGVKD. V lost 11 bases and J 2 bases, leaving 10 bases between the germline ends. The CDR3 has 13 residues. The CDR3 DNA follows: TGTGCCGGGGGAAAGCCTGGGGCCAACGTCCTGACTTTC. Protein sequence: CAGGKPGANVLTF.

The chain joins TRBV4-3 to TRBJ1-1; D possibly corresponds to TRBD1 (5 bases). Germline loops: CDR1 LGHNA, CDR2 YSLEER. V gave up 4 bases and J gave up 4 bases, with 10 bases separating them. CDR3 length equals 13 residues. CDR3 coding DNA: TGCGCCAGCAGCCCCAGGGAATTCACTGAAGCTTTCTTT. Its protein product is CASSPREFTEAFF.

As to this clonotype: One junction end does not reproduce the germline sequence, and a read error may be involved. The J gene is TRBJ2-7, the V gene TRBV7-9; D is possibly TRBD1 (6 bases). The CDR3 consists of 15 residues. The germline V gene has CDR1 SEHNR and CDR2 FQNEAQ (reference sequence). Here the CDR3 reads CASSPPGTPYYEQYF. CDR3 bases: TGCGCCAGCAGCCCCCCCGGGACACCCTACTACGAGCAGTACTTC.

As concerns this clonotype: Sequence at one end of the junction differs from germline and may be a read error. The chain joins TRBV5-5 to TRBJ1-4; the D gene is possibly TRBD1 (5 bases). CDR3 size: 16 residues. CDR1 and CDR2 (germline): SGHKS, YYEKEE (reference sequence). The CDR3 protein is CASSHRDRSTNEKLLF. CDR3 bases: TGTGCCAGCAGCCACCGGGACCGCTCAACTAATGAAAAACTGCTTTTT. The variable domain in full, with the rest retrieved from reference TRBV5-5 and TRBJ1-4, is DAGVTQSPTHLIKTRGQQVTLRCSPISGHKSVSWYQQVLGQGPQFIFQYYEKEERGRGNFPDRFSARQFPNYSSELNVNALLLGDSALYLCASSHRDRSTNEKLLFGSGTQLSVL.

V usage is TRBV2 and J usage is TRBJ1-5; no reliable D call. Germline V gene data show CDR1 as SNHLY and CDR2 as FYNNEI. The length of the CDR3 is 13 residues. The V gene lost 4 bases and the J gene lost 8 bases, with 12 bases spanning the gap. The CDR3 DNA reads TGTGCCAGCAGTGTCGGCCCCTGGGAGCCCCAGCATTTT. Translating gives CASSVGPWEPQHF.

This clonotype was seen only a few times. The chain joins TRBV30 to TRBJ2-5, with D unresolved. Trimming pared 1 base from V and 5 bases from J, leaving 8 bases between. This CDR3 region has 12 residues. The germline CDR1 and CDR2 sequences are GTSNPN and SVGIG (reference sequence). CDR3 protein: CAWSASLETQYF. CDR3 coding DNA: TGTGCCTGGAGTGCTTCCCTTGAGACCCAGTACTTC.

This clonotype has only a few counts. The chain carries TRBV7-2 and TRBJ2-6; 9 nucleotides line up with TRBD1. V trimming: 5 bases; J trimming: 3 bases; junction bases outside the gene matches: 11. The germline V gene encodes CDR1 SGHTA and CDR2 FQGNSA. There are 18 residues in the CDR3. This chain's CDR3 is CASSQAVQGAFGANVLTF. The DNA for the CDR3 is TGTGCCAGCAGCCAAGCCGTACAGGGGGCTTTTGGGGCCAACGTCCTGACTTTC. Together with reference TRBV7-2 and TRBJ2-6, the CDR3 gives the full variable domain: GAGVSQSPSNKVTEKGKDVELRCDPISGHTALYWYRQSLGQGLEFLIYFQGNSAPDKSGLPSDRFSAERTGGSVSTLTIQRTQQEDSAVYLCASSQAVQGAFGANVLTFGAGSRLTVL.

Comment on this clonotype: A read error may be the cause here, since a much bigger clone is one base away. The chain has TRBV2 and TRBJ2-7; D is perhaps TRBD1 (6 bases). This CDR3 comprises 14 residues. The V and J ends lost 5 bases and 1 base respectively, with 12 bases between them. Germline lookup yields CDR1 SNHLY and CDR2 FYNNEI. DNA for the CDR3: TGTGCCAGCAGTTACTCGGACAGTTCCTACGAGCAGTACTTC. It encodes CASSYSDSSYEQYF.

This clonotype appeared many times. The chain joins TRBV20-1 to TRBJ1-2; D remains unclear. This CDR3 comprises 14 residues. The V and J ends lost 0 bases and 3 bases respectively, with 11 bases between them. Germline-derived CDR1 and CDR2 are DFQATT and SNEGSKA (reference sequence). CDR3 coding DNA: TGCAGTGCTAGAGATGACAAGGGTGACTATGGCTACACCTTC. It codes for CSARDDKGDYGYTF.

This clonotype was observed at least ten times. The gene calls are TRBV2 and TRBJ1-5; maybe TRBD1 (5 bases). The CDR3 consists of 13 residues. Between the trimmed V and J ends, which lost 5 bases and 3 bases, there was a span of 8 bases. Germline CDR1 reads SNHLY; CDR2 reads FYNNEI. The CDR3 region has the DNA TGTGCCAGCAGTCGACAGTTCAATCAGCCCCAGCATTTT. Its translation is CASSRQFNQPQHF.

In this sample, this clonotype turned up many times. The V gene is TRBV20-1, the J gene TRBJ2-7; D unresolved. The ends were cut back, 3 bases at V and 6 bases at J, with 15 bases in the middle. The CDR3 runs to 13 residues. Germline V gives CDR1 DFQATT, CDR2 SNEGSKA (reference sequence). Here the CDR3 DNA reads TGCAGTGCTAGGCACTTGGGCCCCCGCGAGCAGTACTTC. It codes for CSARHLGPREQYF.